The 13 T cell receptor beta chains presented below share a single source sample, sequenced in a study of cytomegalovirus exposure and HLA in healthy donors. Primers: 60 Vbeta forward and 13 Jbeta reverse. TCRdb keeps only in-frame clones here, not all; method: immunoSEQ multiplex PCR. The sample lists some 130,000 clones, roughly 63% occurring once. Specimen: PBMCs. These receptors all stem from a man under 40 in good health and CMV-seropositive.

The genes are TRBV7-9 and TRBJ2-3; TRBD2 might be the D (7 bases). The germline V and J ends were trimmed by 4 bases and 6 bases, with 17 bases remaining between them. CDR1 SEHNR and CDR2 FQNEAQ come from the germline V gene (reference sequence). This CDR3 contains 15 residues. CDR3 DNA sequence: TGTGCCAGCAGCTCGCTCGGGGGGCCCCAGGATACGCAGTATTTT. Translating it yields CASSSLGGPQDTQYF.

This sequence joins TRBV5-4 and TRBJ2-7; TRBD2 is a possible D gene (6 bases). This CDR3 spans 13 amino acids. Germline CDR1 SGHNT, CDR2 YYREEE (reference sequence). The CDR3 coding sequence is TGTGCTCCTATTGGCGGGACGATCTACGAGCAGTACTTC. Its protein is CAPIGGTIYEQYF.

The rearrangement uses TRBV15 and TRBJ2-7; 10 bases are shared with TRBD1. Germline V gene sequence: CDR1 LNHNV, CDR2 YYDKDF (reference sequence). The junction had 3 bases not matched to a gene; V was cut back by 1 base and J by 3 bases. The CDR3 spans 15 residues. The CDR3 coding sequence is TGTGCCACCAGCAGAGCCCGGACAGGGGGCTACGAGCAGTACTTC. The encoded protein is CATSRARTGGYEQYF.

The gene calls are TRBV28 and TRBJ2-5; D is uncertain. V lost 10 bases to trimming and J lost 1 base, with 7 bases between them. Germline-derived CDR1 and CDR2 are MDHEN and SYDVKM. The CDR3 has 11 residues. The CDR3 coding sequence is TGTGCCATCTCACTCCAAGAGACCCAGTACTTC. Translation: CAISLQETQYF.

The CDR3 nucleotides are TGCGCCAGCAGCCCCCGGACGGACTATAATGAAAAACTGTTTTTT. Residues: CASSPRTDYNEKLFF. The chain recombines TRBV5-1 with TRBJ1-4; D is unresolved. The germline gives CDR1 SGHRS, CDR2 YFSETQ. The CDR3 length is 15 residues. Trimming removed 4 bases from V and 4 bases from J, with 14 bases in between.

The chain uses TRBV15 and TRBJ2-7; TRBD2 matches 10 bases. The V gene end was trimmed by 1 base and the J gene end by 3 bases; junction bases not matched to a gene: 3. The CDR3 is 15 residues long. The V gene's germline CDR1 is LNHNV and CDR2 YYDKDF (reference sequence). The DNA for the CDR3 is TGTGCCACCAGCAGAGGAGGGACTAGCGTCTACGAGCAGTACTTC. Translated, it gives CATSRGGTSVYEQYF.

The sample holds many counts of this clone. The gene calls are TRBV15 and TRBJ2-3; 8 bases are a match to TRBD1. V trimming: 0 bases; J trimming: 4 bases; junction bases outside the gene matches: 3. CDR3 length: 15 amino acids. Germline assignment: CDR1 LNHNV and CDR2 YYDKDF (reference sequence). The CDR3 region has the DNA TGTGCCACCAGCAGAGAGTCAGGGGGCTCAGATACGCAGTATTTT. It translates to CATSRESGGSDTQYF.

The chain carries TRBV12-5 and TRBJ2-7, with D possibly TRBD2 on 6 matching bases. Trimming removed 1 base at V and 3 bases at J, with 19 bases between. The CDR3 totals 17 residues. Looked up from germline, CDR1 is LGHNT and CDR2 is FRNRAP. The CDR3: CASGLGSRTKSFYEQYF. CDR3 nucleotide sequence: TGTGCTAGTGGTTTGGGAAGTAGGACTAAGAGCTTCTACGAGCAGTACTTC.

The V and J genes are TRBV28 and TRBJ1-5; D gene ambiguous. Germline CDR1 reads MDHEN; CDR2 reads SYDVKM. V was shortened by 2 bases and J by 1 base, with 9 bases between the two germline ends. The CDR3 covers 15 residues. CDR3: CASSLPWRSNQPQHF. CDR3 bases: TGTGCCAGCAGTTTACCGTGGAGGAGCAATCAGCCCCAGCATTTT.

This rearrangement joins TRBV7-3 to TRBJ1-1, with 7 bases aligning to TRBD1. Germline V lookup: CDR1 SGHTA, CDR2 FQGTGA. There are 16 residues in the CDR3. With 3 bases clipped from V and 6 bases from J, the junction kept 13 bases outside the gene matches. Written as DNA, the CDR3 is TGTGCCAGCAGCTTTAACAGGGGATGGTTACTCGCTGAAGCTTTCTTT. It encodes CASSFNRGWLLAEAFF.

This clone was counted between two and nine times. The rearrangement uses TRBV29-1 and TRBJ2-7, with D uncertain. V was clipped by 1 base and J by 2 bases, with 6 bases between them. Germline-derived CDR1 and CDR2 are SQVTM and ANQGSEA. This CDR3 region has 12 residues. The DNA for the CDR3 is TGCAGCGTTGAAGGGGCAACCTACGAGCAGTACTTC. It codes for CSVEGATYEQYF.

CDR3 bases: TGTGCCAGCAGTTCGCTAGCGGGTGGCCGGGTTGAGCAGTTCTTC. Amino acids: CASSSLAGGRVEQFF. This chain connects TRBV6-7 to TRBJ2-1, with 8 bases matching TRBD2. TRBV6-7 is recorded as an ORF, its role being uncertain. The ends lost 4 bases at V and 9 bases at J; junction bases unmatched: 11. The CDR3 totals 15 residues.

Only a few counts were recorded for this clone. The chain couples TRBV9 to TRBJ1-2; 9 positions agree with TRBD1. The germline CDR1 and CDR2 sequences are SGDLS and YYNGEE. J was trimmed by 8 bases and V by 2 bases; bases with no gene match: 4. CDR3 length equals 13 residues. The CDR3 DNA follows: TGTGCCAGCAGCGTTGGGACAGGGATCGGCTACACCTTC. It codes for CASSVGTGIGYTF.